Presented here are 9 T cell receptor beta chains from one specimen sequenced in a study of cytomegalovirus exposure and HLA in healthy donors. Use of 60 Vbeta and 13 Jbeta primers characterized the PCR. Using immunoSEQ multiplex PCR, the repertoire was profiled, and TCRdb retains in-frame clones only, with some absent. The repertoire holds about 160,000 clones, just under 65% seen once, with roughly 6.8% in the top ten. The sequencing input was PBMCs. The receptors derive from a woman aged 55-69 years in good health and CMV-seropositive.

The rearrangement uses TRBV5-1 and TRBJ2-7; 8 bases are shared with TRBD1. V shed 4 bases, J shed 2 bases, and the junction held 8 bases outside the gene matches. CDR3 length equals 15 residues. Germline CDR1 reads SGHRS; CDR2 reads YFSETQ. This CDR3 reads CASSPDGTGTYEQYF. The CDR3 DNA reads as TGCGCCAGCAGCCCGGACGGGACAGGTACCTACGAGCAGTACTTC.

This rearrangement joins TRBV2 to TRBJ1-2; 8 bases fit TRBD1. The V and J ends lost 7 bases and 5 bases, in that order; junction bases with no gene match: 12. Germline values: CDR1 SNHLY, CDR2 FYNNEI. The CDR3 spans 15 residues. The CDR3 spells CASTYRGQASYGYTF. CDR3 sequence (DNA): TGTGCCAGCACTTACAGGGGACAGGCAAGTTATGGCTACACCTTC.

This sequence joins TRBV13 and TRBJ2-7, with 9 bases matching TRBD2. The trim removed 6 bases at V and 3 bases at J, leaving 6 bases unmatched. CDR1 is PRHDT, CDR2 FYEKMQ, per germline (reference sequence). The CDR3 consists of 14 residues. CDR3 coding DNA: TGTGCCAGCAGTCGGACTAGCGAGGTCTACGAGCAGTACTTC. Protein sequence: CASSRTSEVYEQYF. Full variable domain (remainder filled in from reference TRBV13 and TRBJ2-7): AAGVIQSPRHLIKEKRETATLKCYPIPRHDTVYWYQQGPGQDPQFLISFYEKMQSDKGSIPDRFSAQQFSDYHSELNMSSLELGDSALYFCASSRTSEVYEQYFGPGTRLTVT.

This chain connects TRBV28 to TRBJ1-2; D remains unclear. CDR3 length: 11 amino acids. Germline CDR1 MDHEN, CDR2 SYDVKM. The ends were cut back, 4 bases at V and 8 bases at J, with 8 bases in the middle. CDR3 nucleotide sequence: TGTGCCAGCAGTTGGGCCTTAGGCTACACCTTC. Protein product: CASSWALGYTF.

V and J are TRBV5-1 and TRBJ2-3; D perhaps matches TRBD1 (6 bases). Germline V gene data show CDR1 as SGHRS and CDR2 as YFSETQ. The CDR3 length is 17 residues. Trimming took 3 bases from V and 1 from J, leaving 18 bases between them. CDR3 residues: CASSSHDRGSGTDTQYF. The CDR3 coding sequence is TGCGCCAGCAGCTCGCACGATAGGGGGTCTGGCACAGATACGCAGTATTTT. Using reference TRBV5-1 and TRBJ2-3 for the parts outside the CDR3, the full variable domain is KAGVTQTPRYLIKTRGQQVTLSCSPISGHRSVSWYQQTPGQGLQFLFEYFSETQRNKGNFPGRFSGRQFSNSRSEMNVSTLELGDSALYLCASSSHDRGSGTDTQYFGPGTRLTVL.

For the CDR3, the DNA is TGCAGCGTTGAGGGGGGGCCTGGGGAGCAGTACTTC. This translates into CSVEGGPGEQYF. The J gene is TRBJ2-7, the V gene TRBV29-1, with D maybe TRBD2 (7 bases). Germline values: CDR1 SQVTM, CDR2 ANQGSEA. Trimming pared 3 bases from V and 7 bases from J, leaving 13 bases between. The CDR3 extends over 12 amino acids.

This clone appeared a few times. Germline and junction disagree at one end, which may indicate a read error. The J gene is TRBJ2-7, the V gene TRBV4-3; 7 bases fit TRBD2. The germline CDR1 and CDR2 sequences are LGHNA and YSLEER. The CDR3 runs 14 residues. The CDR3 loop reads CASSQASGAYEQYF. In DNA, the CDR3 is TGCGCCAGCAGTCAAGCTAGCGGTGCCTACGAGCAGTACTTC.

This chain joins TRBV6-5 and TRBJ2-7; 8 nucleotides match TRBD2. With V trimmed by 5 bases and J by 5 bases, 11 bases remained unmatched. The CDR3 has 15 amino acids. Germline values: CDR1 MNHEY, CDR2 SVGAGI. The CDR3 nucleotides are TGTGCCAGCAGTCACTATAGCGGGATTGGGGACGAGCAGTACTTC. Protein sequence: CASSHYSGIGDEQYF.

The chain employs TRBV9 and TRBJ1-4; no definite D call. The CDR3 covers 14 residues. Between the trimmed V and J ends, which lost 2 bases and 8 bases, there was a span of 13 bases. Germline assignment: CDR1 SGDLS and CDR2 YYNGEE. The CDR3 DNA sequence: TGTGCCAGCAGCGTCGGGGAATCAAGCGAAAAACTGTTTTTT. Residues: CASSVGESSEKLFF.